These 15 T cell receptor beta chains were all obtained from the same sample, sequenced in a study of Ad26.COV2.S vaccination and SARS-CoV-2 variants. TCRdb keeps only in-frame clones here, not all; method: immunoSEQ multiplex PCR. The sample records about 280,000 clones, about 89% being singletons. Treatment described: approximately 18 received Ad26.COV2.S at low or high dose, single or two shots; 5 received placebo; per-sample allocation not given. It was on day 63 after the first vaccine or placebo injection that samples were taken. The input for sequencing was peripheral blood, taken in a trial of Ad26.COV2.S vaccine versus placebo. The source is a person aged 18-60 years who received the Ad26.COV2.S COVID-19 vaccine or a placebo.

This clone was recorded once. The chain joins TRBV23-1 to TRBJ2-5; 13 nucleotides agree with TRBD2. TRBV23-1 is an ORF, with its function uncertain. The CDR3 contains 15 residues. V lost 8 bases and J lost 5; bases outside the gene matches: 8. CDR3 sequence: CASGGLAGSYETQYF. In nucleotides, the CDR3 is TGCGCCAGCGGGGGACTAGCGGGGTCATACGAGACCCAGTACTTC.

A few counts support this clone. The V and J genes are TRBV7-3 and TRBJ1-1; TRBD1 aligns across 7 bases. V lost 2 bases and J lost 1; bases outside the gene matches: 1. This CDR3 is built from 14 residues. Germline V gene sequence: CDR1 SGHTA, CDR2 FQGTGA. In nucleotides, the CDR3 is TGTGCCAGCAGCTTAGGGACAGAGAACACTGAAGCTTTCTTT. Amino acids: CASSLGTENTEAFF.

This chain connects TRBV3-1 (or the pseudogene TRBV3-2) to TRBJ1-5; D may be TRBD1 (5 bases). Deletions cut 0 bases from V and 0 bases from J, with 12 bases between. This CDR3 has 17 amino acids. CDR1 and CDR2 (germline): LGHDT, YNNKEL (reference sequence). The CDR3 DNA reads as TGTGCCAGCAGCCAAGACCAACCCGACAGTAGCAATCAGCCCCAGCATTTT. This codes for CASSQDQPDSSNQPQHF.

The chain has TRBV7-9 and TRBJ1-1; TRBD1 matches 7 bases. This CDR3 region has 14 residues. The J segment lost 8 bases and the V segment lost 1 base, leaving 7 bases of the junction unmatched. The germline V gene has CDR1 SEHNR and CDR2 FQNEAQ (reference sequence). CDR3 protein: CASSLVSTGQEAFF. In nucleotides, the CDR3 is TGTGCCAGCAGCTTAGTGTCGACAGGGCAAGAAGCTTTCTTT.

This clone has a handful of counts. The chain couples TRBV7-8 to TRBJ1-4, with D perhaps matching TRBD1 (6 bases). Germline V CDR1 and CDR2: SGHVS, FQNEAQ. This CDR3 has 15 amino acids. V lost 4 bases, J lost 7 bases, and 16 bases lay in between. The CDR3: CASSSSGGGSEKLFF. The CDR3 DNA follows: TGTGCCAGCAGCTCCAGTGGGGGGGGCAGTGAAAAACTGTTTTTT.

The V gene is TRBV27, the J gene TRBJ2-2; D not certain. Germline-derived CDR1 and CDR2 are MNHEY and SMNVEV (reference sequence). V dropped 0 bases and J dropped 4 bases, with 12 bases sitting between them. CDR3 size: 16 residues. The CDR3 DNA sequence: TGTGCCAGCAGTTTATCGAGACCGACCACCACCGGGGAGCTGTTTTTT. As protein: CASSLSRPTTTGELFF.

The V call is TRBV6-5, the J call TRBJ2-7, with 7 bases matching TRBD1. With 6 bases clipped from V and 0 bases from J, the junction kept 5 bases outside the gene matches. Germline CDR1 and CDR2: MNHEY and SVGAGI. The CDR3 sequence is 14 residues long. DNA of the CDR3: TGTGCCAGCAGGTCCAGGGGGAGCTCCTACGAGCAGTACTTC. The encoded protein is CASRSRGSSYEQYF.

The chain recombines TRBV15 with TRBJ2-2, with 14 bases matching TRBD2. V trimming: 5 bases; J trimming: 3 bases; junction bases outside the gene matches: 2. The CDR3 is made up of 16 amino acids. CDR1 is LNHNV, CDR2 YYDKDF, per germline (reference sequence). Here the CDR3 DNA reads TGTGCCACCAGCGGGGGACTAGCGGGGGACACCGGGGAGCTGTTTTTT. Protein: CATSGGLAGDTGELFF.

This clone was counted a few times. This same CDR3 is encoded by further DNA sequences in the sample. The chain recombines TRBV30 with TRBJ1-2, with D perhaps matching TRBD1 (6 bases). The CDR3 totals 15 residues. The V end was cut by 2 bases, the J end by 5 bases, with 18 bases between. Per the germline V gene, CDR1 is GTSNPN and CDR2 is SVGIG (reference sequence). DNA for the CDR3: TGTGCCTGGAGTCTATCTCGGCAGGGGCGGTATGGCTACACCTTC. Its protein product is CAWSLSRQGRYGYTF. The full variable domain, its missing parts supplied by reference TRBV30 and TRBJ1-2, is SQTIHQWPATLVQPVGSPLSLECTVEGTSNPNLYWYRQAAGRGLQLLFYSVGIGQISSEVPQNLSASRPQDRQFILSSKKLLLSDSGFYLCAWSLSRQGRYGYTFGSGTRLTVV.

In its sample, this clone was seen a few times. The chain uses TRBV20-1 and TRBJ2-7, with D hard to call. Germline CDR1 is DFQATT and CDR2 is SNEGSKA (reference sequence). The CDR3 totals 11 residues. With 3 bases removed from V and 5 bases from J, the gap between germline ends came to 8 bases. The CDR3 spells CSARGYDEQYF. The CDR3 nucleotides are TGCAGTGCTAGGGGGTACGACGAGCAGTACTTC.

V is TRBV7-6 and J is TRBJ2-1; 9 positions match TRBD2. V shed 5 bases, J shed 1 base, and the junction held 3 bases outside the gene matches. The CDR3 consists of 15 residues. Germline CDR1 and CDR2: SGHVS and FNYEAQ. The CDR3 nucleotides are TGTGCCAGCAGCCGCACTAGCGGGTCCTACAATGAGCAGTTCTTC. Amino acid sequence: CASSRTSGSYNEQFF.

The V and J genes are TRBV5-1 and TRBJ2-2, with 11 positions matching TRBD2. This CDR3 contains 18 residues. V shed 1 base and J 3 bases; nucleotides not matched to a gene: 8. Germline V gives CDR1 SGHRS, CDR2 YFSETQ. Here the CDR3 reads CASSLTTSGARDTGELFF. DNA of the CDR3: TGCGCCAGCAGCTTGACGACTAGCGGGGCGAGGGACACCGGGGAGCTGTTTTTT.

This clone was recorded a few times. The chain uses TRBV18 and TRBJ2-7; 11 nucleotides line up with TRBD2. The V gene end was trimmed by 0 bases and the J gene end by 3 bases; junction bases not matched to a gene: 1. Germline CDR1 reads KGHSH; CDR2 reads LQKENI. The CDR3 totals 15 residues. The CDR3 nucleotides are TGTGCCAGCTCACCACCGGGGACTAGCGGCTACGAGCAGTACTTC. Translated: CASSPPGTSGYEQYF.

The CDR3 loop is CASSLPNLAGVDETQYF. The CDR3 DNA follows: TGTGCCAGCAGCCTACCTAACCTAGCGGGGGTAGATGAGACCCAGTACTTC. V usage is TRBV3-1 (or the pseudogene TRBV3-2) and J usage is TRBJ2-5; 10 positions match TRBD2. This CDR3 region has 17 residues. Germline V gene sequence: CDR1 LGHDT, CDR2 YNNKEL (reference sequence). The junction had 13 bases not matched to a gene; V was cut back by 4 bases and J by 5 bases.

The chain joins TRBV18 to TRBJ2-7; tentative D call: TRBD2 (5 bases). CDR1 KGHSH and CDR2 LQKENI come from the germline V gene. The CDR3 sequence is 14 residues long. Trimming left V 6 bases short and J 7 bases short, with 19 bases between. As DNA, the CDR3 is TGTGCCAGCTCCGACATAGGTGGGAGCACTGAGCAGTACTTC. Its translation: CASSDIGGSTEQYF.